This T cell receptor beta chain was recovered during a study of Ad26.COV2.S vaccination and SARS-CoV-2 variants. V was clipped by 5 bases and J by 5 bases, with 17 bases between them. The CDR3 spans 15 residues. Per the germline V gene, CDR1 is MGHDK and CDR2 is SYGVNS. Measured with immunoSEQ multiplex PCR; TCRdb has only the in-frame clones, and not every one. This sample has 97,000 or so clones, with around 80% found just once. Notes on this clone: The antigen is not known.

The study, taken as a whole, reports: Post-vaccination breadth of spike-specific CD8+ and CD4+ T cell responses was reportedly substantial.

The sample in question was peripheral blood, obtained after recovery from COVID-19. The receptor was isolated from a human donor who had recovered from COVID-19. The rearrangement joins TRBV25-1 to TRBJ2-3; a possible D gene is TRBD1 (6 bases). The DNA of the CDR3 is TGTGCCAGCAGTCATTTGACAGGTCCGTTAGATACGCAGTATTTT. Translation gives CASSHLTGPLDTQYF.